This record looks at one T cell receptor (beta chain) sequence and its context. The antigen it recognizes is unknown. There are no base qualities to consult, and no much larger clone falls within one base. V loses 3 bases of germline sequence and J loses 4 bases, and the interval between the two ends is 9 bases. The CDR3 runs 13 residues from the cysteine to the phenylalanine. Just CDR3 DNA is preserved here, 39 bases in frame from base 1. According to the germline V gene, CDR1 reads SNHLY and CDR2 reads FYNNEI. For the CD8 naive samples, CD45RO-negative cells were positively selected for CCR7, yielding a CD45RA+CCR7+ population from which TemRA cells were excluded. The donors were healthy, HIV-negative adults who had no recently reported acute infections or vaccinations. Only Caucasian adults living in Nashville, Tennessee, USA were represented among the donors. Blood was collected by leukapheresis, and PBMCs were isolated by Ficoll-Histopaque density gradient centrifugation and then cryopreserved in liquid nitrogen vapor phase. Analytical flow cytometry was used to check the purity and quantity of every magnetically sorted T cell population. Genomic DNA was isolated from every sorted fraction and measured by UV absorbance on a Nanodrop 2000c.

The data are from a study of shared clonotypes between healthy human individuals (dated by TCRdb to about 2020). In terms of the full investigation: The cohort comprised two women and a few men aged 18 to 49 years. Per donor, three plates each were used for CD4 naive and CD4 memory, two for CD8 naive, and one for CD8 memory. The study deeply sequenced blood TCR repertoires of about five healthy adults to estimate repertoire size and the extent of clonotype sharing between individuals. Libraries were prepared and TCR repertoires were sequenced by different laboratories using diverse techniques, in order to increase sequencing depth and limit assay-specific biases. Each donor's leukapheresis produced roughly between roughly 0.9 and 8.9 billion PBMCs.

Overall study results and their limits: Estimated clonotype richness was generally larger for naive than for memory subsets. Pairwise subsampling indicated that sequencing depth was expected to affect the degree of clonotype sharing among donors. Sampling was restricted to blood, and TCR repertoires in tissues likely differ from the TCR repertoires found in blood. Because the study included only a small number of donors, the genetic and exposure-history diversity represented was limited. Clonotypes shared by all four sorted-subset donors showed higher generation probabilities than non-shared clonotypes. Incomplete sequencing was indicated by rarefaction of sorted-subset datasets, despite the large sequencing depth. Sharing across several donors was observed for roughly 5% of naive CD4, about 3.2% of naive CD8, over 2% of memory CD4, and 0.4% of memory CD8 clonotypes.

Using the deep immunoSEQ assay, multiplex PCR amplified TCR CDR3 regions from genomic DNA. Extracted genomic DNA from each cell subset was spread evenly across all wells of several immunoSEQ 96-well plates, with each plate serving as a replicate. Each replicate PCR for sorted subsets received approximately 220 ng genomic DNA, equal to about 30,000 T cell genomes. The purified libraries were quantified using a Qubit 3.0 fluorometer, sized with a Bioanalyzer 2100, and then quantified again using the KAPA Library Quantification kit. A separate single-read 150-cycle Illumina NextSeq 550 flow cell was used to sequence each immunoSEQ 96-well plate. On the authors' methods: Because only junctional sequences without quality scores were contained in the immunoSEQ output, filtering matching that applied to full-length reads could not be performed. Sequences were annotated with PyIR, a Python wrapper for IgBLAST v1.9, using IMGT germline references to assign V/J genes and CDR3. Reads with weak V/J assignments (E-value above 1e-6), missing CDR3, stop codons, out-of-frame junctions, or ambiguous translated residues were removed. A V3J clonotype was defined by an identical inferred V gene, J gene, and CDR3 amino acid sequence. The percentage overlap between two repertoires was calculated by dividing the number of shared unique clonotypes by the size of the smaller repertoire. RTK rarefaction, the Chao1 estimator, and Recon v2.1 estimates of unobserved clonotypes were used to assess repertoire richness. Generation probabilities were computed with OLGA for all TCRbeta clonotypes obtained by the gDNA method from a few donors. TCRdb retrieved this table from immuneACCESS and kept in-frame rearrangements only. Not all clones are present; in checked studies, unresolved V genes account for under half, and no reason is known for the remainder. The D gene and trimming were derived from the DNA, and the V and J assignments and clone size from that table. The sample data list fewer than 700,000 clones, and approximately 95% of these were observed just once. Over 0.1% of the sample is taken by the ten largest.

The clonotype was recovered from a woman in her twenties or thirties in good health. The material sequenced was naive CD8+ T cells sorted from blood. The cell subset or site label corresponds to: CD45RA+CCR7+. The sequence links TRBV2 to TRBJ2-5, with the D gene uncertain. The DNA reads TGTGCCAGCAGTGATATAGAGGCAGAGACCCAGTACTTC. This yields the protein CASSDIEAETQYF.